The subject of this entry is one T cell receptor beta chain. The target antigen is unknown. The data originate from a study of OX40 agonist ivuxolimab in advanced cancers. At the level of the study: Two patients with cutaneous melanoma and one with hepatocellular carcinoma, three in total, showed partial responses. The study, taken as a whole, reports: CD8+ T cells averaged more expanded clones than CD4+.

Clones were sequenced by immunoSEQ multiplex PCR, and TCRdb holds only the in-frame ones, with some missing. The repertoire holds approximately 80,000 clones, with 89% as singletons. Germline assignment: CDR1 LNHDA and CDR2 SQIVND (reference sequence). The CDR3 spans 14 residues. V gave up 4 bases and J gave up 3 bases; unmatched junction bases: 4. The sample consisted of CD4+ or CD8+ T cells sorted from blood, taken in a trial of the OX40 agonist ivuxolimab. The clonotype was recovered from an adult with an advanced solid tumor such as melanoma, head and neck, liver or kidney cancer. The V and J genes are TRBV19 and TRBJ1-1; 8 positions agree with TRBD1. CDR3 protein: CASSTRQGHTEAFF. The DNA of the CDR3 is TGTGCCAGTAGTACCAGACAGGGGCACACTGAAGCTTTCTTT.